Listed below are T cell receptor beta chains from one sample, sequenced in a study of blood T cell repertoires in COVID-19. Method: immunoSEQ multiplex PCR; TCRdb's copy keeps in-frame clones and lacks some. This sample has approximately 150,000 clones, with approximately 80% found just once. Sequencing used peripheral blood. The source of these receptors is a human donor in a cohort sampled during active COVID-19. CDR3s include the opening cysteine and the closing phenylalanine or tryptophan. Each record gives: V gene, clone size, D gene, J gene, CDR3 DNA, CDR3 protein. A D gene is named only where the DNA matches it firmly. The size entry is marked missing in some rows and otherwise reads once, few, many or a size class.

V gene: TRBV6-5
clone size: once
D gene: NA
J gene: TRBJ1-6
CDR3 DNA: TGTGCCAGCAGCAGACGGGACTCGTATAATTCACCCCTCCACTTT
CDR3 protein: CASSRRDSYNSPLHF

V gene: TRBV10-3
clone size: once
D gene: TRBD1
J gene: TRBJ1-5
CDR3 DNA: TGTGCCATCAGTGAGGGGACAGTCAATCAGCCCCAGCATTTT
CDR3 protein: CAISEGTVNQPQHF

V gene: TRBV10-1
clone size: NA
D gene: TRBD2
J gene: TRBJ2-7
CDR3 DNA: TGCGCCAGCAGTGAACTAGCGGGTACGACCTACGAGCAGTACTTC
CDR3 protein: CASSELAGTTYEQYF

V gene: TRBV5-5
clone size: NA
D gene: NA
J gene: TRBJ2-7
CDR3 DNA: TGTGCCAGCAGCTTGGATCAGGGGTTGTACTACGAGCAGTACTTC
CDR3 protein: CASSLDQGLYYEQYF

V gene: TRBV18
clone size: NA
D gene: TRBD1
J gene: TRBJ1-1
CDR3 DNA: TGTGCCAGCTCACCCTATTCAGGGGGCGGAAGCGATGAAGCTTTCTTT
CDR3 protein: CASSPYSGGGSDEAFF

V gene: TRBV4-2
clone size: NA
D gene: TRBD2
J gene: TRBJ2-7
CDR3 DNA: TGTGCCAGCAGCCTAGGGACTAGCGGGAGGGCCTACGAGCAGTACTTC
CDR3 protein: CASSLGTSGRAYEQYF

V gene: TRBV6-5
clone size: NA
D gene: TRBD1
J gene: TRBJ2-7
CDR3 DNA: TGTGCCAGCAGTTTCCTCCGACAGGGGGGGGCTGGCGAGCAGTACTTC
CDR3 protein: CASSFLRQGGAGEQYF

V gene: TRBV19
clone size: NA
D gene: NA
J gene: TRBJ1-1
CDR3 DNA: TGTGCCAGTATTAACAGGAAGAACACTGAAGCTTTCTTT
CDR3 protein: CASINRKNTEAFF

V gene: TRBV2
clone size: NA
D gene: TRBD1
J gene: TRBJ1-6
CDR3 DNA: TGTGCCAGCAGTAAAGGGACAGGGGTCTATAATTCACCCCTCCACTTT
CDR3 protein: CASSKGTGVYNSPLHF

V gene: TRBV14
clone size: NA
D gene: NA
J gene: TRBJ2-3
CDR3 DNA: TGTGCCAGCAGTCCTGGACTGTCCGGCACAGATACGCAGTATTTT
CDR3 protein: CASSPGLSGTDTQYF

V gene: TRBV4-3
clone size: NA
D gene: TRBD2
J gene: TRBJ2-5
CDR3 DNA: TGCGCCAGCAGCCAAGGGCGGGGGGCCGGGACCCAGTACTTC
CDR3 protein: CASSQGRGAGTQYF

V gene: TRBV27
clone size: NA
D gene: NA
J gene: TRBJ1-5
CDR3 DNA: TGTGCCAGCAGTTCCCCCATCCTTACAGATAGCAATCAGCCCCAGCATTTT
CDR3 protein: CASSSPILTDSNQPQHF

V gene: TRBV18
clone size: NA
D gene: TRBD2
J gene: TRBJ2-2
CDR3 DNA: TGTGCCAGCTCACCACGACTGAAAAACCCGGGACTAGCGGGAGGCACCGGGGAGCTGTTTTTT
CDR3 protein: CASSPRLKNPGLAGGTGELFF

V gene: TRBV7-2
clone size: NA
D gene: TRBD2
J gene: TRBJ2-3
CDR3 DNA: TGTGCCAGCAGAATTCAAGCGGGAGGGGACGGAGATACGCAGTATTTT
CDR3 protein: CASRIQAGGDGDTQYF

V gene: TRBV20-1
clone size: few
D gene: NA
J gene: TRBJ1-5
CDR3 DNA: TGCAGTGCCACGGGAGTTCAGCCCCAGCATTTT
CDR3 protein: CSATGVQPQHF

V gene: TRBV5-1
clone size: NA
D gene: TRBD1
J gene: TRBJ2-7
CDR3 DNA: TGCGCCAGCAGCATACCCCGGGACAGGGCCTACGAGCAGTACTTC
CDR3 protein: CASSIPRDRAYEQYF

V gene: TRBV9
clone size: NA
D gene: TRBD2
J gene: TRBJ2-7
CDR3 DNA: TGTGCCAGCAGCGTAGGCGGGAGGGCCGGGGAGCAGTACTTC
CDR3 protein: CASSVGGRAGEQYF

V gene: TRBV28
clone size: NA
D gene: NA
J gene: TRBJ1-6
CDR3 DNA: TGTGCCAGCAAGTCGGGAGGGTCGGGGTTTAATTCACCCCTCCACTTT
CDR3 protein: CASKSGGSGFNSPLHF

V gene: TRBV19
clone size: NA
D gene: TRBD1
J gene: TRBJ1-2
CDR3 DNA: TGTGCCAGTAGTAAGGACAGGGGGCCTAACTATGGCTACACCTTC
CDR3 protein: CASSKDRGPNYGYTF

V gene: TRBV11-3
clone size: few
D gene: TRBD2
J gene: TRBJ2-7
CDR3 DNA: TGTGCCAGCAGTCTAGCGGGAAGGGGATACGAGCAGTACTTC
CDR3 protein: CASSLAGRGYEQYF

V gene: TRBV15
clone size: NA
D gene: TRBD1
J gene: TRBJ2-6
CDR3 DNA: TGTGCCACCAGCAGAGGACAGGGTATCTCTGGGGCCAACGTCCTGACTTTC
CDR3 protein: CATSRGQGISGANVLTF

V gene: TRBV13
clone size: NA
D gene: TRBD1
J gene: TRBJ1-4
CDR3 DNA: TGTGCCAGCAGCCTCACGGGACAGGCCGGTACTGGAACTAATGAAAAACTGTTTTTT
CDR3 protein: CASSLTGQAGTGTNEKLFF

V gene: TRBV6-5
clone size: NA
D gene: TRBD1
J gene: TRBJ1-1
CDR3 DNA: TGTGCCAGCAGTACGGGACAGCGCATGAACACTGAAGCTTTCTTT
CDR3 protein: CASSTGQRMNTEAFF

V gene: TRBV24-1
clone size: NA
D gene: NA
J gene: TRBJ2-1
CDR3 DNA: TGTGCCACTGCGGGACTCGTGGATGAGCAGTTCTTC
CDR3 protein: CATAGLVDEQFF

V gene: TRBV28
clone size: NA
D gene: TRBD1
J gene: TRBJ1-1
CDR3 DNA: TGTGCCAGCAGTCCGCGGGGACAGGGGGCGTTAAAGGCTGAAGCTTTCTTT
CDR3 protein: CASSPRGQGALKAEAFF

V gene: TRBV7-2
clone size: NA
D gene: NA
J gene: TRBJ2-3
CDR3 DNA: TGTGCCAGCAGCTTAGCGGCGGGATACACAGATACGCAGTATTTT
CDR3 protein: CASSLAAGYTDTQYF